These 13 T cell receptor beta chains were sequenced from one sample in a study of blood T cell repertoires in COVID-19. Clones were read by immunoSEQ multiplex PCR, and TCRdb kept only the in-frame ones, dropping some. The sample yields fewer than 400,000 clones, 85% to 95% seen once. Input material: PBMCs or T cells enriched from blood (not recorded which). All receptors derive from a woman aged 25 to 39 who had been exposed to COVID-19.

This chain links TRBV19 with TRBJ2-1, with TRBD2 matching over 11 bases. Trimming removed 8 bases from V and 7 bases from J; junction bases left unmatched: 13. There are 16 residues in the CDR3. CDR1 and CDR2 from the germline V gene are LNHDA and SQIVND (reference sequence). CDR3 in amino acids: CASSGQLAGERNEQFF. The CDR3 DNA sequence: TGTGCCAGTTCGGGACAACTAGCGGGGGAGAGGAATGAGCAGTTCTTC.

V is TRBV5-4 and J is TRBJ1-3; D may be TRBD1 (6 bases). The CDR3 covers 15 residues. Trimming stripped 6 bases from V and 2 bases from J, with 15 bases between. Germline lookup yields CDR1 SGHNT and CDR2 YYREEE (reference sequence). The CDR3 region has the DNA TGTGCCAGCACTATGGGGGGGGCAACTGGAAACACCATATATTTT. This translates into CASTMGGATGNTIYF.

This clone was seen a single time. V and J are TRBV5-1 and TRBJ1-1; D might be TRBD1 (5 bases). The CDR3 runs 12 residues. CDR1 is SGHRS and CDR2 is YFSETQ in the germline V gene. Trimming cost V 3 bases and J 8 bases, with 11 bases left between them. Written as DNA, the CDR3 is TGCGCCAGCAGCTCTGGTCGGGGGGAAGCTTTCTTT. Its protein is CASSSGRGEAFF.

This sequence joins TRBV6-2 or TRBV6-3 and TRBJ2-1; TRBD2 matches at 9 bases. The CDR3 is 17 amino acids. V gave up 2 bases and J gave up 2 bases; unmatched junction bases: 7. The germline CDR1 and CDR2 sequences are MNHEY and SVGEGT. The CDR3 sequence is CASSYGPSGDAYNEQFF. The CDR3 DNA is TGTGCCAGCAGTTACGGCCCTAGCGGGGACGCCTACAATGAGCAGTTCTTC.

The J gene is TRBJ2-7, the V gene TRBV27; tentatively, D is TRBD2 (6 bases). The CDR3 contains 15 residues. The ends were cut back, 5 bases at V and 1 base at J, with 15 bases in the middle. Germline V gene data show CDR1 as MNHEY and CDR2 as SMNVEV (reference sequence). CDR3 protein: CASSVGLGPSYEQYF. Here the CDR3 DNA reads TGTGCCAGCAGTGTGGGACTCGGCCCATCCTACGAGCAGTACTTC.

V usage is TRBV27 and J usage is TRBJ2-5; 8 bases match TRBD1. This CDR3 is 16 amino acids long. CDR1 MNHEY and CDR2 SMNVEV come from the germline V gene (reference sequence). V was pared by 1 base and J by 1 base, with 5 bases of the junction left unmatched. CDR3 nucleotide sequence: TGTGCCAGCAGTTTATGGGGGACAGGCCGCCAAGAGACCCAGTACTTC. Translation gives CASSLWGTGRQETQYF.

J is TRBJ1-1 and V is TRBV7-2; D gene ambiguous. Looked up from germline, CDR1 is SGHTA and CDR2 is FQGNSA. Trimming took 5 bases from V and 3 from J, leaving 16 bases between them. This CDR3 has 15 amino acids. DNA of the CDR3: TGTGCCAGCAGCCTATGGAGGCGTCGCGACACTGAAGCTTTCTTT. Protein: CASSLWRRRDTEAFF.

The chain is built from TRBV18 and TRBJ1-1; no clear D gene. V was shortened by 3 bases and J by 5 bases, with 13 bases between the two germline ends. CDR1 and CDR2 (germline): KGHSH, LQKENI. This CDR3 is built from 14 residues. The CDR3 DNA is TGTGCCAGCTCACCGGGATATGGCGGGACTGAAGCTTTCTTT. Translation gives CASSPGYGGTEAFF.

In this sample, this clone turned up once. The V gene is TRBV14, the J gene TRBJ2-3; TRBD1 might be the D (6 bases). CDR3 length: 14 amino acids. The germline V gene encodes CDR1 SGHDN and CDR2 FVKESK. The V end lost 6 bases, the J end lost 6 bases, and 16 bases lay between the germline ends. CDR3 sequence (DNA): TGTGCCAGCAGACACTTCGGACAGTCGGATACGCAGTATTTT. Encoded protein: CASRHFGQSDTQYF.

V usage is TRBV6-5 and J usage is TRBJ2-7; TRBD1 agrees at 10 bases. Trimming cost V 2 bases and J 2 bases; bases outside gene matches: 0. The CDR3 covers 14 residues. Germline lookup yields CDR1 MNHEY and CDR2 SVGAGI. CDR3: CASSYGQGAYEQYF. Written as DNA, the CDR3 is TGTGCCAGCAGTTACGGACAGGGGGCCTACGAGCAGTACTTC.

The chain joins TRBV2 to TRBJ2-2, with TRBD1 identical over 7 bases. This CDR3 has 17 amino acids. CDR1 and CDR2 from the germline V gene are SNHLY and FYNNEI. J lost 1 base, V lost 5 bases, and 10 bases had no gene match. Here the CDR3 DNA reads TGTGCCAGCAGTCGAATCCCGGGACAGCTGAACACCGGGGAGCTGTTTTTT. Translated: CASSRIPGQLNTGELFF.

This chain joins TRBV5-6 and TRBJ1-1; D not resolved. Germline loops: CDR1 SGHDT, CDR2 YYEEEE. Trimming cost V 0 bases and J 4 bases, with 13 bases left between them. This CDR3 is built from 15 residues. CDR3 region: CASSLVPGRFTEAFF. The CDR3 DNA reads TGTGCCAGCAGCTTGGTCCCCGGGAGGTTCACTGAAGCTTTCTTT.

This clone came up once. J is TRBJ2-7 and V is TRBV7-2; D is perhaps TRBD2 (6 bases). CDR1 is SGHTA, CDR2 FQGNSA, per germline. The CDR3 runs to 14 residues. Trimming took 1 base from V and 6 from J, leaving 13 bases between them. The CDR3 DNA reads as TGTGCCAGCAGCTTAGTGTCTAGCGTTCCCGAGCAGTACTTC. Amino acids: CASSLVSSVPEQYF.